Below are 12 T cell receptor beta chains sequenced from a single sample in a study of blood T cell repertoires in COVID-19. Here immunoSEQ multiplex PCR was the method, and the copy in TCRdb shows in-frame clones only, minus some. The profile covers over 100,000 clones, with 65% to 90% appearing a single time and 4% to 6% taken by the ten largest. The specimen sequenced was peripheral blood. The receptor source for this set is a man in his fifties or sixties with acute or convalescent COVID-19.

The chain couples TRBV7-9 to TRBJ1-4; tentative D call: TRBD1 (5 bases). The germline V and J ends were trimmed by 1 base and 0 bases, with 9 bases remaining between them. CDR3 size: 16 residues. Germline V gene data show CDR1 as SEHNR and CDR2 as FQNEAQ (reference sequence). The CDR3: CASSLVLGPTNEKLFF. The DNA for the CDR3 is TGTGCCAGCAGCTTAGTGTTGGGGCCAACTAATGAAAAACTGTTTTTT.

The chain employs TRBV12-3 or TRBV12-4 and TRBJ2-5, with D perhaps TRBD2 (6 bases). This CDR3 is 13 amino acids long. The ends were cut back, 3 bases at V and 2 bases at J, with 7 bases in the middle. The CDR3 region is CASSLGGQETQYF. In nucleotides, the CDR3 is TGTGCCAGCAGTTTGGGGGGACAAGAGACCCAGTACTTC.

This chain joins TRBV11-2 and TRBJ2-1; 12 nucleotides agree with TRBD2. CDR1 and CDR2 from the germline V gene are SGHAT and FQNNGV. With V trimmed by 5 bases and J by 7 bases, 3 bases remained unmatched. The length of the CDR3 is 14 residues. This CDR3 reads CASSILAGGNEQFF. The CDR3 DNA is TGTGCCAGCAGCATCCTAGCGGGGGGGAATGAGCAGTTCTTC.

The chain has TRBV4-1 and TRBJ2-4; D is unclear. The germline V gene has CDR1 MGHRA and CDR2 YSYEKL. V dropped 3 bases and J dropped 3 bases, with 18 bases sitting between them. CDR3 size: 17 residues. CDR3 nucleotide sequence: TGCGCCAGCAGCCACGTGGGCGCGAGTACGGTCAAAAACATTCAGTACTTC. Residues: CASSHVGASTVKNIQYF.

The chain joins TRBV10-3 to TRBJ2-3; TRBD1 aligns across 9 bases. Per germline, CDR1 ENHRY and CDR2 SYGVKD. V was clipped by 6 bases and J by 4 bases; unmatched bases: 5. The CDR3 covers 14 residues. In DNA, the CDR3 is TGTGCCATCAGGCCGGGACAGGGCTCAGATACGCAGTATTTT. It specifies CAIRPGQGSDTQYF.

J is TRBJ2-2 and V is TRBV30; D call uncertain. Germline lookup yields CDR1 GTSNPN and CDR2 SVGIG (reference sequence). Trimming removed 1 base from V and 8 bases from J, with 11 bases in between. The CDR3 consists of 13 residues. The CDR3 region is CAWSAWATGELFF. In DNA, the CDR3 is TGTGCCTGGAGTGCATGGGCTACAGGGGAGCTGTTTTTT.

The chain recombines TRBV3-1 (or the pseudogene TRBV3-2) with TRBJ1-2, with 11 bases that match TRBD1. The CDR3 contains 15 residues. Germline assignment: CDR1 LGHDT and CDR2 YNNKEL (reference sequence). The ends lost 3 bases at V and 8 bases at J; junction bases unmatched: 8. Here the CDR3 DNA reads TGTGCCAGCAGCCATTACGGACAGGGGGCTGGGGGCTACACCTTC. It translates to CASSHYGQGAGGYTF.

The chain couples TRBV6-5 to TRBJ2-3, with no clear D. Germline V gives CDR1 MNHEY, CDR2 SVGAGI. The CDR3 consists of 15 residues. V was cut by 4 bases and J by 0 bases, with 11 bases left in between. The CDR3 loop reads CASSSTVPSTDTQYF. In DNA form, the CDR3 reads TGTGCCAGCAGTTCAACGGTGCCTAGCACAGATACGCAGTATTTT.

The chain recombines TRBV14 with TRBJ1-5, with D tentatively TRBD1 (5 bases). Germline CDR1 reads SGHDN; CDR2 reads FVKESK. Trimming left V 3 bases short and J 4 bases short, with 16 bases between. The CDR3 has 16 residues. Written as DNA, the CDR3 is TGTGCCAGCAGCCAGCTACGCCGGGGGTGTAATCAGCCCCAGCATTTT. It encodes CASSQLRRGCNQPQHF.

V is TRBV27 and J is TRBJ1-1; D unclear. CDR1 and CDR2 from the germline V gene are MNHEY and SMNVEV (reference sequence). The V gene lost 5 bases and the J gene lost 7 bases, with 14 bases spanning the gap. The CDR3 is made up of 13 amino acids. CDR3 nucleotides: TGTGCCAGCAGTCCACTACCCCTTAGTGAAGCTTTCTTT. Residues: CASSPLPLSEAFF.

V gene TRBV3-1 (or the pseudogene TRBV3-2) combines with J gene TRBJ2-5; 7 nucleotides agree with TRBD2. V lost 2 bases to trimming and J lost 3 bases; unmatched junction nucleotides: 3. This CDR3 comprises 14 residues. CDR1 and CDR2 from the germline V gene are LGHDT and YNNKEL (reference sequence). CDR3: CASSQWGGEETQYF. In DNA form, the CDR3 reads TGTGCCAGCAGCCAATGGGGGGGGGAAGAGACCCAGTACTTC.

The chain carries TRBV7-3 and TRBJ1-1; maybe TRBD1 (5 bases). V was cut by 0 bases and J by 1 base, with 12 bases left in between. Germline V gene lookup returns CDR1 SGHTA and CDR2 FQGTGA. This CDR3 contains 16 residues. CDR3 DNA: TGTGCCAGCAGCTTAACGCTCGGACACCCGAACACTGAAGCTTTCTTT. It specifies CASSLTLGHPNTEAFF.